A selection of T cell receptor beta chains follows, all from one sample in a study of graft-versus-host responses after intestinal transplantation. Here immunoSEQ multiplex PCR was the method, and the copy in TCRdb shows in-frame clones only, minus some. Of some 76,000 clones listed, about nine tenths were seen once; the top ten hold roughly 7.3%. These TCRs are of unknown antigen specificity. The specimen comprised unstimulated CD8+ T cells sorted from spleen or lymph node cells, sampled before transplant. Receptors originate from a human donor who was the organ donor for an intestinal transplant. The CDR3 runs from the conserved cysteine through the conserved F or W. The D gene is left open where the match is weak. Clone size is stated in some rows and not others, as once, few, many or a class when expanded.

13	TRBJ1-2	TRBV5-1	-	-	TGCGCCAGCAGCAAGGGGGATGGCTATGGCTACACCTTC	CASSKGDGYGYTF
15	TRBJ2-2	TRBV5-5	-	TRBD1	TGTGCCAGCAGCTTGAGCTACAGGGGCGGCGGGGAGCTGTTTTTT	CASSLSYRGGGELFF
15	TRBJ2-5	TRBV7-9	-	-	TGTGCCAGCAGCTCCGTACGGGACCCTCGGGAGACCCAGTACTTC	CASSSVRDPRETQYF
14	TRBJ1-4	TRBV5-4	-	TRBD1	TGTGCCAGCAGCTTAGAACAGGGGGACAAAAAACTGTTTTTT	CASSLEQGDKKLFF
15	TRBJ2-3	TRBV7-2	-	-	TGTGCCAGCAGCTTCACCTACACTAGCACAGATACGCAGTATTTT	CASSFTYTSTDTQYF
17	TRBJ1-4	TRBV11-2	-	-	TGTGCCAGCAGACGTCATATGGGGACAACCGAAGAGGAAAAACTGTTTTTT	CASRRHMGTTEEEKLFF
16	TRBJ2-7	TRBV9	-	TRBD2	TGTGCCAGCAGCACGGGACTAGCGGGGAGCTCCTACGAGCAGTACTTC	CASSTGLAGSSYEQYF
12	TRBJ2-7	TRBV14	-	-	TGTGCCAGCAGCCATTGGGGGATCGAGCAGTACTTC	CASSHWGIEQYF
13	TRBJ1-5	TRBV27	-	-	TGTGCCAGCAGTGAAATAGGGGATCAGCCCCAGCATTTT	CASSEIGDQPQHF
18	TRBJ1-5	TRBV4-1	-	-	TGCGCCAGCAGCCTATCCCCGCGGGCCGAGTATAGCAATCAGCCCCAGCATTTT	CASSLSPRAEYSNQPQHF
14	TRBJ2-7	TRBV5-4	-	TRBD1	TGTGCCAGCAGCTTGACAGGGGGACCCTACGAGCAGTACTTC	CASSLTGGPYEQYF
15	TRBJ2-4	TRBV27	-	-	TGTGCCAGCAGTTCCCCTCGGAAATTCGGGAACATTCAGTACTTC	CASSSPRKFGNIQYF
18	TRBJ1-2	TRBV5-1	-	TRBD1	TGCGCCAGCAGCTTGCTAGGACAGGGCTGGCAGTTTAAGGATGGCTACACCTTC	CASSLLGQGWQFKDGYTF
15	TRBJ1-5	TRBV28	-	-	TGTGCCAGCAGCCTCGCTATTAATAGCAATCAGCCCCAGCATTTT	CASSLAINSNQPQHF
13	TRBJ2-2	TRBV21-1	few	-	TGTGCCAGCAGCAAACACAGGGCTGGGGAGCTGTTTTTT	CASSKHRAGELFF
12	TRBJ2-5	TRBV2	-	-	TGTGCCAGCAGTTGGGATAGAGAGACCCAGTACTTC	CASSWDRETQYF
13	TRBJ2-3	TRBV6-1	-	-	TGTGCCAGCAGTGAGACAGAAACAGATACGCAGTATTTT	CASSETETDTQYF
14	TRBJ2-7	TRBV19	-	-	TGTGCCAGTAGTATAGATCTGGAAGGCTACGAGCAGTACTTC	CASSIDLEGYEQYF
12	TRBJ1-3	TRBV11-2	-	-	TGTGCCAGCAGCTTAGAGGCTCGCACCATATATTTT	CASSLEARTIYF
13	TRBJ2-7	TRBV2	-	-	TGTGCCAGCAAAGGTGGCCTCTCCTACGAGCAGTACTTC	CASKGGLSYEQYF
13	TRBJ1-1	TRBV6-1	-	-	TGTGCCAGCAGTGATTGGGGGAACACTGAAGCTTTCTTT	CASSDWGNTEAFF
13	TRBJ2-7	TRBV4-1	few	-	TGCGCCAGCAGCCTACAGGGATCCTACGAGCAGTACTTC	CASSLQGSYEQYF
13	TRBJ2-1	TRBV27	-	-	TGTGCCAGCAGTTTCTGGCAGGACAATGAGCAGTTCTTC	CASSFWQDNEQFF
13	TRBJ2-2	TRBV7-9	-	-	TGTGCCAGCAGCTTCTCCCTAGCCGGGGAGCTGTTTTTT	CASSFSLAGELFF
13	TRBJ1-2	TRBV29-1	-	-	TGCAGCGTTGAAGACGGAGAAATCTATGGCTACACCTTC	CSVEDGEIYGYTF
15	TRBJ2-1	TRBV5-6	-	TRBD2	TGTGCCAGCAGCGCAGCCGGGACTAGCGGGGCAAAGCAGTTCTTC	CASSAAGTSGAKQFF
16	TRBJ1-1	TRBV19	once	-	TGTGCCAGTAGTATACCCGGGCCAGGGGCGACGACTGAAGCTTTCTTT	CASSIPGPGATTEAFF
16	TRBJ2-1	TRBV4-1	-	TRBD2	TGCGCCAGCAGCCAAGTTAGCGGGGGGGCCTACAATGAGCAGTTCTTC	CASSQVSGGAYNEQFF
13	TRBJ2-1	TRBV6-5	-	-	TGTGCCAGCAGTTACTCACAGGAGAATGAGCAGTTCTTC	CASSYSQENEQFF
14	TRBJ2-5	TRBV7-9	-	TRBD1	TGTGCCGGAGCCGGGGACAGCAGCCAAGAGACCCAGTACTTC	CAGAGDSSQETQYF
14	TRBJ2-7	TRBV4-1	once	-	TGCGCCAGCAGCCAAGACCCATCAAACTACGAGCAGTACTTC	CASSQDPSNYEQYF
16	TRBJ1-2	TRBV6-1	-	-	TGTGCCAGCAGTGAAATTAAGGGAAATGTGAACTATGGCTACACCTTC	CASSEIKGNVNYGYTF